One and the same sample provided the 30 T cell receptor beta chains below, sequenced in a study of cytomegalovirus exposure and HLA in healthy donors. 60 Vbeta and 13 Jbeta primers were used in PCR. Using immunoSEQ multiplex PCR, the repertoire was profiled, and TCRdb retains in-frame clones only, with some absent. The sample totals some 150,000 clones. The sequenced material came from PBMCs. These receptors were taken from a woman between 18 and 30 years old in good health and CMV-seronegative.

CDR3 nucleotide sequence: TGTGCCAGTAGTATACAGGGCGCGGATTCACCCCTCCACTTT. This codes for CASSIQGADSPLHF. The rearrangement links TRBV19 to TRBJ1-6; TRBD1 is a possible D gene (5 bases). The CDR3 extends over 14 amino acids. Deletions cut 2 bases from V and 8 bases from J, with 10 bases between. CDR1 LNHDA and CDR2 SQIVND come from the germline V gene (reference sequence).

This chain connects TRBV5-1 to TRBJ1-3, with TRBD1 identical over 11 bases. This CDR3 region has 18 residues. Germline assignment: CDR1 SGHRS and CDR2 YFSETQ. V gave up 1 base and J gave up 2 bases; unmatched junction bases: 8. The CDR3 is CASSLSFRGQGAGNTIYF. The CDR3 DNA sequence: TGCGCCAGCAGCTTGTCCTTTCGGGGACAGGGGGCTGGAAACACCATATATTTT.

The V gene is TRBV10-3, the J gene TRBJ2-7, with TRBD2 identical over 9 bases. Germline values: CDR1 ENHRY, CDR2 SYGVKD. The CDR3 runs to 15 residues. J was trimmed by 2 bases and V by 10 bases; bases with no gene match: 12. The CDR3 here is CATLGMTSGAYEQYF. CDR3 bases: TGTGCCACCTTGGGGATGACTAGCGGAGCCTACGAGCAGTACTTC.

This sequence joins TRBV19 and TRBJ2-1; D may be TRBD1 (6 bases). This CDR3 has 16 residues. The V end lost 1 base, the J end lost 2 bases, and 12 bases lay between the germline ends. Germline V gene data show CDR1 as LNHDA and CDR2 as SQIVND (reference sequence). This CDR3 is CASSIVPGDPYNEQFF. CDR3 sequence (DNA): TGTGCCAGTAGTATAGTCCCAGGGGACCCCTACAATGAGCAGTTCTTC.

This rearrangement joins TRBV10-1 to TRBJ2-1; 9 nucleotides align to TRBD2. There are 18 residues in the CDR3. Germline V CDR1 and CDR2: WNHNN, SYGVQD (reference sequence). After removal of 3 bases from V and 0 bases from J, the junction contained 9 bases not matched to a gene. CDR3 nucleotide sequence: TGCGCCAGCAGTGAAGGGGGTAGCGGGAGTACCTCCTACAATGAGCAGTTCTTC. Translation gives CASSEGGSGSTSYNEQFF.

The V gene is TRBV4-1, the J gene TRBJ2-4; a possible D gene is TRBD1 (5 bases). From germline, CDR1 is MGHRA and CDR2 YSYEKL. With 1 base removed from V and 1 base from J, the gap between germline ends came to 17 bases. The CDR3 has 18 amino acids. The CDR3 DNA reads as TGCGCCAGCAGCCAAGGGGGCAGCCCTTATGGGGCCAAAAACATTCAGTACTTC. Translated, it gives CASSQGGSPYGAKNIQYF.

The rearrangement uses TRBV15 and TRBJ1-5; D is perhaps TRBD1 (6 bases). This CDR3 region has 19 residues. CDR1 and CDR2 from the germline V gene are LNHNV and YYDKDF (reference sequence). Trimming took off 0 bases at V and 2 bases at J, with 20 bases between the two ends. The CDR3 nucleotides read TGTGCCACCAGCAGAGATTTGTCCATTAGGGGGGGTGGCAATCAGCCCCAGCATTTT. Its protein product is CATSRDLSIRGGGNQPQHF.

This chain links TRBV11-3 with TRBJ2-3, with D tentatively TRBD1 (6 bases). CDR1 SGHNT and CDR2 YENEEA come from the germline V gene. Trimming left V 5 bases short and J 2 bases short, with 17 bases between. This CDR3 spans 16 amino acids. The chain's CDR3 is CASSTGQTEPTDTQYF. The CDR3 DNA sequence: TGTGCCAGCAGCACAGGACAGACTGAACCCACAGATACGCAGTATTTT.

The J gene is TRBJ1-4, the V gene TRBV18; 8 bases match TRBD1. Germline V lookup: CDR1 KGHSH, CDR2 LQKENI. This CDR3 contains 15 residues. The trim removed 6 bases at V and 6 bases at J, leaving 9 bases unmatched. The CDR3 nucleotides read TGTGCCAGCTCTTATAACGGACAGGGTGATGAAAAACTGTTTTTT. Translating it yields CASSYNGQGDEKLFF.

The chain combines TRBV7-9 with TRBJ2-5; possible D gene TRBD1, 5 bases. The length of the CDR3 is 13 residues. V lost 3 bases and J lost 6, with 11 bases in between. CDR1 is SEHNR and CDR2 is FQNEAQ in the germline V gene (reference sequence). In DNA form, the CDR3 reads TGTGCCAGCAGCTTGGGGCAGTCGAAGACCCAGTACTTC. Protein: CASSLGQSKTQYF.

The rearrangement links TRBV11-2 to TRBJ2-6; D not resolved. The V end lost 2 bases, the J end lost 0 bases, and 17 bases lay between the germline ends. This CDR3 region has 19 residues. Per the germline V gene, CDR1 is SGHAT and CDR2 is FQNNGV. CDR3 residues: CASSLQAATILSGANVLTF. As DNA, the CDR3 is TGTGCCAGCAGCTTACAGGCAGCAACCATACTCTCTGGGGCCAACGTCCTGACTTTC.

The gene calls are TRBV27 and TRBJ1-1; D gene unclear. CDR1 MNHEY and CDR2 SMNVEV come from the germline V gene (reference sequence). CDR3 size: 15 residues. V lost 0 bases to trimming and J lost 3 bases, with 11 bases between them. Here the CDR3 DNA reads TGTGCCAGCAGTTTATCTTGGGTCGCGGACACTGAAGCTTTCTTT. Amino acids: CASSLSWVADTEAFF.

The chain is built from TRBV6-1 and TRBJ1-1, with D possibly matching TRBD1 (5 bases). This CDR3 is 13 amino acids long. Between the trimmed V and J ends, which lost 6 bases and 3 bases, there was a span of 11 bases. The germline V gene has CDR1 MNHNS and CDR2 SASEGT. The CDR3 spells CASSAGSYTEAFF. DNA of the CDR3: TGTGCCAGCAGCGCAGGGTCATACACTGAAGCTTTCTTT.

The rearrangement links TRBV2 to TRBJ2-5; 14 bases are shared with TRBD2. Per the germline V gene, CDR1 is SNHLY and CDR2 is FYNNEI. CDR3 length: 17 amino acids. After removal of 6 bases from V and 2 bases from J, the junction contained 8 bases not matched to a gene. CDR3 coding DNA: TGTGCCAGCAGACGGGGACTAGCGGGAGACCGGCAAGAGACCCAGTACTTC. Encoded protein: CASRRGLAGDRQETQYF.

The chain links TRBV6-5 to TRBJ1-2; 7 bases are shared with TRBD1. Trimming took 5 bases from V and 7 from J; bases not matched to a gene: 13. The CDR3 covers 15 residues. CDR1 is MNHEY and CDR2 is SVGAGI in the germline V gene. The CDR3 DNA follows: TGTGCCAGCAGTCGACAGGGTGCAGGAGGGGTTGGCTACACCTTC. Encoded protein: CASSRQGAGGVGYTF.

The rearrangement joins TRBV11-2 to TRBJ2-1; no clear D gene. V dropped 5 bases and J dropped 11 bases, with 22 bases sitting between them. The CDR3 sequence is 15 residues long. Germline V gives CDR1 SGHAT, CDR2 FQNNGV. The CDR3 is CASSRLPVVQHKQFF. Written as DNA, the CDR3 is TGTGCCAGCAGCAGACTGCCAGTCGTCCAACATAAGCAGTTCTTC.

The gene calls are TRBV4-1 and TRBJ2-1, with TRBD1 matching over 8 bases. J lost 4 bases, V lost 1 base, and 9 bases had no gene match. This CDR3 region has 17 residues. CDR1 and CDR2 from the germline V gene are MGHRA and YSYEKL. As DNA, the CDR3 is TGCGCCAGCAGCCAAGGACAGGGGAGTTGGGTATACAATGAGCAGTTCTTC. Amino acid sequence: CASSQGQGSWVYNEQFF.

The chain combines TRBV7-2 with TRBJ1-5, with TRBD1 matching over 7 bases. Looked up from germline, CDR1 is SGHTA and CDR2 is FQGNSA. The V gene end was trimmed by 6 bases and the J gene end by 6 bases; junction bases not matched to a gene: 8. The CDR3 has 14 residues. DNA of the CDR3: TGTGCCAGCAGTCTAACAGGGGTGGGTCAGCCCCAGCATTTT. The encoded protein is CASSLTGVGQPQHF.

V is TRBV19 and J is TRBJ2-1; the match to TRBD2 covers 8 bases. The CDR3 length is 14 residues. After removal of 5 bases from V and 10 bases from J, the junction contained 10 bases not matched to a gene. Germline CDR1 and CDR2: LNHDA and SQIVND (reference sequence). The chain's CDR3 is CASSLDPGGREQFF. DNA of the CDR3: TGTGCCAGTAGTCTGGACCCCGGCGGGAGGGAGCAGTTCTTC.

This chain links TRBV7-9 with TRBJ1-3; D gene uncertain. V lost 2 bases and J 0 bases, leaving 8 bases between the germline ends. The CDR3 spans 15 residues. CDR1 SEHNR and CDR2 FQNEAQ come from the germline V gene (reference sequence). As DNA, the CDR3 is TGTGCCAGCAGCTTAACGTACAGCTCTGGAAACACCATATATTTT. This encodes CASSLTYSSGNTIYF.

Points on this clone: A junction end diverges from the germline sequence, so it may reflect a read error. Within the sample, other DNA sequences also encode this same CDR3. This rearrangement joins TRBV10-3 to TRBJ2-3; a possible D gene is TRBD1 (6 bases). Germline CDR1 and CDR2: ENHRY and SYGVKD. This CDR3 is built from 15 residues. CDR3 nucleotide sequence: TGTGCCATCAGTGAAGGGACAATTAGCACGGATACGCAGTATTTT. This gives the protein CAISEGTISTDTQYF.

The V and J genes are TRBV19 and TRBJ2-5; the D gene is possibly TRBD1 (6 bases). This CDR3 is 15 amino acids long. Between the trimmed V and J ends, which lost 5 bases and 4 bases, there was a span of 17 bases. Germline assignment: CDR1 LNHDA and CDR2 SQIVND (reference sequence). The DNA for the CDR3 is TGTGCCAGTAGTTCCACAGGGTTTCAGGTAGAGACCCAGTACTTC. It translates to CASSSTGFQVETQYF.

The chain is built from TRBV29-1 and TRBJ2-3; weak D call: TRBD2 (6 bases). Per the germline V gene, CDR1 is SQVTM and CDR2 is ANQGSEA. V gave up 1 base and J gave up 6 bases, with 11 bases separating them. The CDR3 extends over 13 amino acids. CDR3 nucleotide sequence: TGCAGCGTTGAAGGAGGAGGGTCGGATACGCAGTATTTT. Protein sequence: CSVEGGGSDTQYF.

This chain links TRBV7-9 with TRBJ2-2, with a weak D call TRBD2 (5 bases). With 6 bases removed from V and 1 base from J, the gap between germline ends came to 18 bases. Germline V CDR1 and CDR2: SEHNR, FQNEAQ (reference sequence). This CDR3 region has 17 residues. CDR3 in DNA: TGTGCCAGCAGGAACCAGGTTCTACGGGGGAACACCGGGGAGCTGTTTTTT. Translated, it gives CASRNQVLRGNTGELFF.

J is TRBJ1-3 and V is TRBV5-1; D unresolved. This CDR3 region has 13 residues. Germline CDR1 SGHRS, CDR2 YFSETQ. The V end lost 4 bases, the J end lost 4 bases, and 9 bases lay between the germline ends. In nucleotides, the CDR3 is TGCGCCAGCAGCGGCGGGTCCGGAAACACCATATATTTT. Protein sequence: CASSGGSGNTIYF.

The V gene is TRBV7-8, the J gene TRBJ2-1; 8 bases align to TRBD2. Germline CDR1 reads SGHVS; CDR2 reads FQNEAQ. The CDR3 has 15 residues. Trimming at V came to 5 bases and at J to 1 base, leaving 4 bases not matched to a gene. CDR3 amino acids: CASSQSGSSYNEQFF. DNA for the CDR3: TGTGCCAGCAGCCAGAGCGGGAGTTCCTACAATGAGCAGTTCTTC.

The gene calls are TRBV5-1 and TRBJ2-7, with a weak D call TRBD1 (5 bases). The V gene's germline CDR1 is SGHRS and CDR2 YFSETQ. The CDR3 is 14 amino acids. With 2 bases removed from V and 2 bases from J, the gap between germline ends came to 11 bases. For the CDR3, the DNA is TGCGCCAGCAGCTTTTCGCAGGGCCCCTACGAGCAGTACGTC. This sequence encodes CASSFSQGPYEQYV.

The chain recombines TRBV29-1 with TRBJ2-3; TRBD2 aligns across 14 bases. The germline V gene has CDR1 SQVTM and CDR2 ANQGSEA. The CDR3 has 16 amino acids. V shed 3 bases, J shed 4 bases, and the junction held 6 bases outside the gene matches. The CDR3 DNA sequence: TGCAGCGTTGAGGGGACTAGCGGGAGACCGCCAGATACGCAGTATTTT. It specifies CSVEGTSGRPPDTQYF.

The CDR3 bases are TGTGCCAGCAGCGTAGAAGGCGCAGGAGGGCACAATGAGCAGTTCTTC. As protein: CASSVEGAGGHNEQFF. The chain couples TRBV9 to TRBJ2-1; a weak D match, TRBD2 (6 bases). Germline assignment: CDR1 SGDLS and CDR2 YYNGEE. CDR3 length equals 16 residues. V was cut by 0 bases and J by 5 bases, with 15 bases left in between. The full variable domain, rest sourced from reference TRBV9 and TRBJ2-1, is DSGVTQTPKHLITATGQRVTLRCSPRSGDLSVYWYQQSLDQGLQFLIQYYNGEERAKGNILERFSAQQFPDLHSELNLSSLELGDSALYFCASSVEGAGGHNEQFFGPGTRLTVL.

The CDR3 is CAWSSTSGINEQFF. For the CDR3, the DNA is TGTGCCTGGAGTAGTACTAGCGGGATAAATGAGCAGTTCTTC. The chain joins TRBV30 to TRBJ2-1; the match to TRBD2 covers 10 bases. The V and J ends lost 2 bases and 7 bases, in that order; junction bases with no gene match: 5. The length of the CDR3 is 14 residues. Germline V gene lookup returns CDR1 GTSNPN and CDR2 SVGIG (reference sequence).